The 32 T cell receptor beta chains in this list originate from one sample, sequenced in a study of blood T cell repertoires in COVID-19. The data were produced by immunoSEQ multiplex PCR, yet TCRdb's version contains in-frame clones alone and is incomplete. This table holds 120,000 or so clones, roughly four fifths found once. What was sequenced was peripheral blood. These TCRs come from a woman aged 45 to 65 with acute or convalescent COVID-19.

The chain has TRBV25-1 and TRBJ1-1; 9 bases are shared with TRBD1. Per the germline V gene, CDR1 is MGHDK and CDR2 is SYGVNS. V trimming: 1 base; J trimming: 9 bases; junction bases outside the gene matches: 6. The CDR3 is 14 amino acids. The CDR3 DNA reads TGTGCCAGCAGTGAATTGGGGACAGGGAGTAAAGCTTTCTTT. This gives the protein CASSELGTGSKAFF. The complete variable domain, with remaining parts taken from reference TRBV25-1 and TRBJ1-1, reads EADIYQTPRYLVIGTGKKITLECSQTMGHDKMYWYQQDPGMELHLIHYSYGVNSTEKGDLSSESTVSRIRTEHFPLTLESARPSHTSQYLCASSELGTGSKAFFGQGTRLTVV.

This chain joins TRBV6-4 and TRBJ2-3; D perhaps matches TRBD2 (6 bases). From germline, CDR1 is MRHNA and CDR2 SNTAGT. The CDR3 is 14 amino acids. V lost 2 bases and J lost 4, with 10 bases in between. Here the CDR3 reads CASSDLAMSDTQYF. The DNA of the CDR3 is TGTGCCAGCAGTGACCTAGCGATGTCAGATACGCAGTATTTT.

V usage is TRBV7-2 and J usage is TRBJ2-1; 13 nucleotides agree with TRBD2. This CDR3 region has 14 residues. V lost 8 bases and J lost 8; bases outside the gene matches: 6. Germline CDR1 SGHTA, CDR2 FQGNSA. CDR3 sequence (DNA): TGTGCCAGCCTACTAGCGGGGGGGCCTTATGAGCAGTTCTTC. It yields the protein CASLLAGGPYEQFF.

The chain links TRBV20-1 to TRBJ2-7; D call uncertain. The CDR3 is 10 residues long. Germline V gene lookup returns CDR1 DFQATT and CDR2 SNEGSKA (reference sequence). Trimming took off 3 bases at V and 5 bases at J, with 5 bases between the two ends. CDR3 protein: CSASFHEQYF. CDR3 DNA sequence: TGCAGTGCTAGCTTTCACGAGCAGTACTTC.

The V gene is TRBV9, the J gene TRBJ2-3; D is uncertain. Germline V gene sequence: CDR1 SGDLS, CDR2 YYNGEE. The germline V and J ends were trimmed by 5 bases and 3 bases, with 7 bases remaining between them. CDR3 length: 12 amino acids. CDR3 region: CASSYQTDTQYF. CDR3 nucleotide sequence: TGTGCCAGCAGTTACCAGACAGATACGCAGTATTTT.

The chain couples TRBV27 to TRBJ2-6, with 8 bases lining up with TRBD1. V lost 5 bases and J lost 0; bases outside the gene matches: 18. The CDR3 has 21 residues. Germline V CDR1 and CDR2: MNHEY, SMNVEV (reference sequence). This CDR3 reads CASSRRKGQAETFSGANVLTF. The CDR3 DNA reads as TGTGCCAGCAGTCGTCGAAAGGGACAGGCGGAAACCTTCTCTGGGGCCAACGTCCTGACTTTC.

The chain joins TRBV19 to TRBJ2-2, with 12 positions matching TRBD2. Trimming removed 3 bases from V and 2 bases from J; junction bases left unmatched: 4. CDR3 length: 17 residues. Germline-derived CDR1 and CDR2 are LNHDA and SQIVND (reference sequence). The CDR3: CASSILAGGFNTGELFF. The CDR3 region has the DNA TGTGCCAGTAGTATCCTAGCGGGGGGGTTTAACACCGGGGAGCTGTTTTTT.

The chain has TRBV3-1 (or the pseudogene TRBV3-2) and TRBJ2-1, with D perhaps matching TRBD2 (5 bases). Trimming removed 1 base at V and 0 bases at J, with 19 bases between. CDR1 is LGHDT, CDR2 YNNKEL, per germline (reference sequence). This CDR3 contains 19 residues. The CDR3 DNA follows: TGTGCCAGCAGCCAAGTTAAAGGACTGCCCCTGAGCTCCTACAATGAGCAGTTCTTC. Translated, it gives CASSQVKGLPLSSYNEQFF.

The chain couples TRBV30 to TRBJ1-2; D is perhaps TRBD1 (5 bases). The CDR3 covers 14 residues. The V gene lost 3 bases and the J gene lost 4 bases, with 15 bases spanning the gap. Germline CDR1 and CDR2: GTSNPN and SVGIG (reference sequence). This CDR3 is CAWSPDTSRYGYTF. Here the CDR3 DNA reads TGTGCCTGGAGCCCGGACACCTCCCGCTATGGCTACACCTTC.

The V and J genes are TRBV12-3 or TRBV12-4 and TRBJ2-7; TRBD1 matches at 7 bases. Germline trimming cut 3 bases from V and 5 bases from J; bases unmatched to any gene: 4. The CDR3 consists of 13 residues. The CDR3 DNA sequence: TGTGCCAGCAGTTTTATTGACAGGGACGAGCAGTACTTC. This sequence encodes CASSFIDRDEQYF.

This clone was recorded a few times. The chain carries TRBV7-8 and TRBJ2-7; TRBD1 agrees at 9 bases. Germline assignment: CDR1 SGHVS and CDR2 FQNEAQ. V shed 8 bases, J shed 3 bases, and the junction held 17 bases outside the gene matches. CDR3 length equals 17 residues. CDR3 loop: CASLPRRWDRERYEQYF. The DNA of the CDR3 is TGTGCCAGCCTCCCTCGTCGGTGGGACAGGGAACGCTACGAGCAGTACTTC.

In this sample, this clone turned up once. This rearrangement joins TRBV28 to TRBJ1-1; 8 bases map to TRBD1. There are 18 residues in the CDR3. With 3 bases clipped from V and 0 bases from J, the junction kept 12 bases outside the gene matches. Germline V gene data show CDR1 as MDHEN and CDR2 as SYDVKM. CDR3 in amino acids: CASSFFQGASLMNTEAFF. The CDR3 DNA is TGTGCCAGCAGTTTCTTCCAGGGGGCGTCGCTCATGAACACTGAAGCTTTCTTT.

The V gene is TRBV5-1, the J gene TRBJ2-7, with 7 bases aligning to TRBD1. The CDR3 length is 13 residues. After removal of 3 bases from V and 2 bases from J, the junction contained 2 bases not matched to a gene. Germline CDR1 SGHRS, CDR2 YFSETQ. The DNA of the CDR3 is TGCGCCAGCAGCTACGGACAGGCCTACGAGCAGTACTTC. It specifies CASSYGQAYEQYF.

This chain links TRBV19 with TRBJ1-1; TRBD1 aligns across 9 bases. The CDR3 consists of 14 residues. The germline V gene encodes CDR1 LNHDA and CDR2 SQIVND (reference sequence). The V and J ends lost 5 bases and 4 bases, in that order; junction bases with no gene match: 5. This CDR3 is CASSLADRGTEAFF. The CDR3 DNA reads as TGTGCCAGTAGTTTGGCGGACAGGGGCACTGAAGCTTTCTTT. Full variable domain (rest looked up from reference TRBV19 and TRBJ1-1): DGGITQSPKYLFRKEGQNVTLSCEQNLNHDAMYWYRQDPGQGLRLIYYSQIVNDFQKGDIAEGYSVSREKKESFPLTVTSAQKNPTAFYLCASSLADRGTEAFFGQGTRLTVV.

The rearrangement uses TRBV19 and TRBJ2-3; 7 positions agree with TRBD2. The CDR3 totals 15 residues. The ends lost 2 bases at V and 6 bases at J; junction bases unmatched: 8. Germline values: CDR1 LNHDA, CDR2 SQIVND (reference sequence). The CDR3 sequence: CASSILLANIDTQYF. The CDR3, as DNA: TGTGCCAGTAGTATATTACTAGCGAACATCGATACGCAGTATTTT.

The chain employs TRBV24-1 and TRBJ1-2, with 7 bases fitting TRBD1. V lost 4 bases and J lost 4; bases outside the gene matches: 8. Per germline, CDR1 KGHDR and CDR2 SFDVKD. The length of the CDR3 is 15 residues. The CDR3 sequence is CATSDWTGSSYGYTF. The CDR3 DNA reads TGTGCCACCAGTGACTGGACAGGTTCTTCCTATGGCTACACCTTC.

The chain carries TRBV27 and TRBJ2-1; TRBD2 aligns across 13 bases. The CDR3 loop spans 15 amino acids. CDR1 MNHEY and CDR2 SMNVEV come from the germline V gene (reference sequence). V lost 5 bases, J lost 5 bases, and 3 bases stayed unmatched. The CDR3 DNA sequence: TGTGCCAGCAGTCTTGGACTAGCGGGGGACAATGAGCAGTTCTTC. Translating it yields CASSLGLAGDNEQFF.

This rearrangement joins TRBV18 to TRBJ2-7, with D possibly being TRBD1 (7 bases). Germline values: CDR1 KGHSH, CDR2 LQKENI. This CDR3 has 16 amino acids. With 3 bases removed from V and 1 base from J, the gap between germline ends came to 16 bases. The CDR3 DNA reads TGTGCCAGCTCACCCCAGCGGGCAGGGGGTTCCTACGAGCAGTACTTC. Translation: CASSPQRAGGSYEQYF.

The chain uses TRBV29-1 and TRBJ1-2; D may be TRBD1 (5 bases). This CDR3 contains 13 residues. V gave up 0 bases and J gave up 8 bases, with 13 bases separating them. The germline CDR1 and CDR2 sequences are SQVTM and ANQGSEA. The CDR3 spells CSVEDGGARGYTF. The CDR3 DNA reads TGCAGCGTTGAAGACGGCGGGGCGCGAGGCTACACCTTC.

V is TRBV19 and J is TRBJ1-1; weak D call: TRBD1 (6 bases). V lost 4 bases to trimming and J lost 3 bases, with 15 bases between them. Germline V gives CDR1 LNHDA, CDR2 SQIVND (reference sequence). CDR3 length: 15 residues. CDR3 in amino acids: CASSTRGGEDTEAFF. In DNA, the CDR3 is TGTGCCAGTAGTACGCGAGGGGGGGAGGACACTGAAGCTTTCTTT.

This clone was found a few times. J is TRBJ1-6 and V is TRBV7-8, with 8 bases that match TRBD1. The junction had 11 bases not matched to a gene; V was cut back by 7 bases and J by 12 bases. This CDR3 is 14 amino acids long. Germline V CDR1 and CDR2: SGHVS, FQNEAQ. CDR3 protein: CASNRGGPNEPLHF. DNA for the CDR3: TGTGCCAGCAACAGGGGGGGACCGAATGAACCCCTCCACTTT.

Here the CDR3 DNA reads TGTGCCAGTAGTTCTGTTAGCAATCAGCCCCAGCATTTT. Translation: CASSSVSNQPQHF. The chain combines TRBV19 with TRBJ1-5, with D uncertain. Germline values: CDR1 LNHDA, CDR2 SQIVND (reference sequence). The germline V and J ends were trimmed by 5 bases and 0 bases, with 5 bases remaining between them. This CDR3 spans 13 amino acids.

This chain links TRBV3-1 (or the pseudogene TRBV3-2) with TRBJ1-3, with D uncertain. CDR1 and CDR2 from the germline V gene are LGHDT and YNNKEL (reference sequence). Trimming shortened V by 2 bases and J by 0 bases, and 8 bases separated the two germline ends. The length of the CDR3 is 15 residues. The CDR3 loop reads CASSQMSNSGNTIYF. In DNA form, the CDR3 reads TGTGCCAGCAGCCAAATGAGTAACTCTGGAAACACCATATATTTT.

This clone has a single count. This sequence joins TRBV28 and TRBJ1-5; 7 nucleotides match TRBD1. Trimming took 3 bases from V and 3 from J; bases not matched to a gene: 2. The germline V gene encodes CDR1 MDHEN and CDR2 SYDVKM. The CDR3 is 14 amino acids. The CDR3 DNA is TGTGCCAGCAGTTTGGGGACAGACAATCAGCCCCAGCATTTT. Residues: CASSLGTDNQPQHF. Variable domain in full (rest from reference TRBV28 and TRBJ1-5): DVKVTQSSRYLVKRTGEKVFLECVQDMDHENMFWYRQDPGLGLRLIYFSYDVKMKEKGDIPEGYSVSREKKERFSLILESASTNQTSMYLCASSLGTDNQPQHFGDGTRLSIL.

V and J are TRBV28 and TRBJ2-7; 8 bases match TRBD1. V shed 6 bases and J 5 bases; nucleotides not matched to a gene: 6. The CDR3 has 13 residues. CDR1 is MDHEN, CDR2 SYDVKM, per germline. DNA of the CDR3: TGTGCCAGCAGCTGGACAGGGTCCCACGAGCAGTACTTC. This sequence encodes CASSWTGSHEQYF.

V usage is TRBV10-1 and J usage is TRBJ1-2; 12 nucleotides agree with TRBD1. The V and J ends lost 9 bases and 2 bases, in that order; junction bases with no gene match: 16. Germline CDR1 WNHNN, CDR2 SYGVQD (reference sequence). This CDR3 region has 18 residues. CDR3 in amino acids: CASISIGTGGGRNYGYTF. The CDR3 nucleotides read TGCGCCAGTATCTCCATTGGGACAGGGGGCGGAAGAAACTATGGCTACACCTTC.

The V gene is TRBV3-1 (or the pseudogene TRBV3-2), the J gene TRBJ2-1; 15 bases agree with TRBD2. Per germline, CDR1 LGHDT and CDR2 YNNKEL (reference sequence). With 4 bases clipped from V and 8 bases from J, the junction kept 9 bases outside the gene matches. The CDR3 runs 17 residues. CDR3 bases: TGTGCCAGCAGCCGCCAGGGACTAGCGGGGGGCCCGGATGAGCAGTTCTTC. It specifies CASSRQGLAGGPDEQFF.

This clone was counted once. The V gene is TRBV5-1, the J gene TRBJ2-7, with 7 bases identical to TRBD2. After removal of 6 bases from V and 0 bases from J, the junction contained 12 bases not matched to a gene. The CDR3 contains 16 residues. Germline CDR1 and CDR2: SGHRS and YFSETQ. The CDR3 bases are TGCGCCAGCACCGCGGCCCCGGGGGGTATCTCCTACGAGCAGTACTTC. It specifies CASTAAPGGISYEQYF.

The chain combines TRBV2 with TRBJ1-5; weak D call: TRBD1 (5 bases). CDR1 is SNHLY and CDR2 is FYNNEI in the germline V gene. V was trimmed by 4 bases and J by 11 bases, leaving 18 bases between them. This CDR3 spans 14 amino acids. The DNA of the CDR3 is TGTGCCAGCAGTGGGCGTGCGTCGGGGGGGGCCCAGCATTTT. It encodes CASSGRASGGAQHF.

This chain uses TRBV28 with TRBJ1-3; unclear D gene. Germline V gives CDR1 MDHEN, CDR2 SYDVKM. The CDR3 covers 12 residues. Trimming pared 7 bases from V and 0 bases from J, leaving 4 bases between. This CDR3 reads CASINSGNTIYF. CDR3 nucleotide sequence: TGTGCCAGCATCAACTCTGGAAACACCATATATTTT.

Written as DNA, the CDR3 is TGTGCCAGCAGCGTAGTGGGAGGCTATGGCTACACCTTC. It codes for CASSVVGGYGYTF. V and J are TRBV9 and TRBJ1-2, with no clear D. CDR1 is SGDLS and CDR2 is YYNGEE in the germline V gene. Between the trimmed V and J ends, which lost 0 bases and 4 bases, there was a span of 7 bases. The CDR3 spans 13 residues.

The chain links TRBV9 to TRBJ1-5; 7 nucleotides align to TRBD1. Trimming took 4 bases from V and 3 from J; bases not matched to a gene: 7. This CDR3 region has 15 residues. From germline, CDR1 is SGDLS and CDR2 YYNGEE. The CDR3 protein is CASSQGGQNNQPQHF. The CDR3 bases are TGTGCCAGCAGCCAGGGGGGACAGAACAATCAGCCCCAGCATTTT.